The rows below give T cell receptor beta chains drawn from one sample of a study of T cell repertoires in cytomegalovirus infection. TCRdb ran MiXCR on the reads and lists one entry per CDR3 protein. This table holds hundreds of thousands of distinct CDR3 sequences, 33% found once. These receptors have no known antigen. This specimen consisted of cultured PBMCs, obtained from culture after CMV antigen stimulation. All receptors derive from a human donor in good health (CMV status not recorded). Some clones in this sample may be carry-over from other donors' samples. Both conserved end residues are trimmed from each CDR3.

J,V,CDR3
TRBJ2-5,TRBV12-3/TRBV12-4,ASSSSGRGLQETQY
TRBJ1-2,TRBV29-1,SVSGTGNYGYT
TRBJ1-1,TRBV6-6,ASYDRGMNTEAF
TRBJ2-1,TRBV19,ASSADNEQF
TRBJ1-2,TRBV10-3,AISETGRFPNYGYT
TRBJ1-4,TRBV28,ASRVQGANEKLF
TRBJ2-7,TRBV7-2,ASSLATPPYEQY
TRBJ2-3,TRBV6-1,ASSERPPTDTQY
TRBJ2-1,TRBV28,ASSLHSGDYNEQF
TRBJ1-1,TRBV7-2,ASSLIGMNTEAF
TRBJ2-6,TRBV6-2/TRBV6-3,ASSYFLAGSSSSGANVLT
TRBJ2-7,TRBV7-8,ASSFGPGGYEQY
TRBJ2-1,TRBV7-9,ASSSSRDRDYNEQF
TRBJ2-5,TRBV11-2,ASSLDLSGGETQY
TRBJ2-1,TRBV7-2,ASSSVGTSGRDLEF
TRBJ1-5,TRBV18,ASSPGNQPQH
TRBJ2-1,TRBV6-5,ASRGPSISNEQF
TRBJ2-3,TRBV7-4,ASSHPISSDTQY
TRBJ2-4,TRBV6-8,ASSATERTKNIQY
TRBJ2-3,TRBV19,ASRRLAGGGRDTQY
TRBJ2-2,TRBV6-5,ASSYGSGGNTGELF
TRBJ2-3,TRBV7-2,ASSFAGDTQY
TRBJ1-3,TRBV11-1,VSSLADGNTIY
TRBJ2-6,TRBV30,AWSTGGAGANVLT
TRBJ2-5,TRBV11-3,ASSLAQWDGETQY
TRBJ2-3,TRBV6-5,ASSPSGTYRTDTQY
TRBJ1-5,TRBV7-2,ASSTDGRQPQH
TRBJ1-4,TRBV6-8,ASSYSNVGGTNEKLF
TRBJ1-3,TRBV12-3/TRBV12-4,ASRPTGSSGNTIY
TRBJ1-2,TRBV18,ASSPPDRVPYGYT
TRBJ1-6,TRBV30,AWRSLGERSPLH
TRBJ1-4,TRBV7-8,ASRISPGTGNEKLF